The clone carrying this T cell receptor beta chain was counted many times. The data stem from a study of neurological immune-mediated disorders. From germline, CDR1 is MDHEN and CDR2 SYDVKM. The CDR3 runs 19 residues. The trim removed 3 bases at V and 3 bases at J, leaving 17 bases unmatched. 5'RACE generated cDNA with 10-nucleotide random UMIs. Every sequencing run gave over 200 million TCR-beta sequences, taken from 15-18 subjects. TCRdb reanalysed the 5' RACE reads using MiXCR and keeps one entry per CDR3 protein. The sample has around 10,000 distinct CDR3 sequences, around 21% seen once; the top ten hold around 50%.

V and J are TRBV28 and TRBJ2-7; 10 bases align to TRBD1. The sample was CD8+ T cells from blood. The sequence came from a woman aged 55-70 years with HTLV-1-associated myelopathy (HAM/TSP). The CDR3 DNA follows: TGTGCCAGCAGTTTCGAAGCTAGGATGCCGGGACAGGGGTTCTACGAGCAGTACTTC. Its translation is CASSFEARMPGQGFYEQYF.